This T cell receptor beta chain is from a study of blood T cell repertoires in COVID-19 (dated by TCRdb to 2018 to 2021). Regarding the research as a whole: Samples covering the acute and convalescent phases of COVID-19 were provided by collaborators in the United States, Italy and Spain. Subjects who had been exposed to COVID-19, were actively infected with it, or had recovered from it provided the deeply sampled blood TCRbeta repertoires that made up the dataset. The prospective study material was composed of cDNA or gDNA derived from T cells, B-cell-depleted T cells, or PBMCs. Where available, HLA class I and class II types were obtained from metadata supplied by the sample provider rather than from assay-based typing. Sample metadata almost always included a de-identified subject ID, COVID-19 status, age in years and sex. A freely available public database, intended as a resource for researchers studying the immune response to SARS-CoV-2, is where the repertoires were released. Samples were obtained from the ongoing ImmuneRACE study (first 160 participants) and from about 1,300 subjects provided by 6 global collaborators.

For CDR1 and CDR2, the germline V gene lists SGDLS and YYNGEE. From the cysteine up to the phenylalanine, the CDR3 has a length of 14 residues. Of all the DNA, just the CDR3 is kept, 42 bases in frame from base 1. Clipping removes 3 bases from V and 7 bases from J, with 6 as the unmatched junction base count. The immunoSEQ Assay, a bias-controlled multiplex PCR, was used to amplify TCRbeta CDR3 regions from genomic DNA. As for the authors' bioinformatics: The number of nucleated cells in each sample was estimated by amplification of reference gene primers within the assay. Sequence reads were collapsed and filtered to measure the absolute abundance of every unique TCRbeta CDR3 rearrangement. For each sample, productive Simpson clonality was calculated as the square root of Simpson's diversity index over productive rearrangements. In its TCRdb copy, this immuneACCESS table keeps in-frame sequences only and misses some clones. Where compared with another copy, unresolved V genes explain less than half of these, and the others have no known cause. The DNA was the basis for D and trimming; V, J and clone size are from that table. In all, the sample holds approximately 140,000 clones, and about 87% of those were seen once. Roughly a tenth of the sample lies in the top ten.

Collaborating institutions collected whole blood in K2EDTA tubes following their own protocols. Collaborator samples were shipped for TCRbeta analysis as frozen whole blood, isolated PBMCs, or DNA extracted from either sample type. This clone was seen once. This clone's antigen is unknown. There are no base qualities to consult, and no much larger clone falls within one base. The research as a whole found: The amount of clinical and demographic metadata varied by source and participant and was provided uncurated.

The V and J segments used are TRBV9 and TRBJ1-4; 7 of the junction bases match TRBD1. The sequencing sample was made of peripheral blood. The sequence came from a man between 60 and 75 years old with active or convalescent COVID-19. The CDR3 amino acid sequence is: CASSGDRDFEKLFF. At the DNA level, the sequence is TGTGCCAGCAGCGGGGACAGAGACTTTGAAAAACTGTTTTTT.